Listed here is a single TCR beta chain. These data belong to a study of blood T cell repertoires in COVID-19. The wider study: There were acute and convalescent COVID-19 samples, and they came from the United States, Italy and Spain. In each case, the material was cDNA or gDNA derived from T cells, B-cell-depleted T cells, or PBMCs.

A Seattle source enrolled patients during active infection and followed them longitudinally. The table came from immunoSEQ multiplex PCR; TCRdb's copy has only in-frame clones and leaves some out. The table lists around 330,000 clones, 88% of them singletons. The clonotype comes from a woman in her twenties or thirties with COVID-19, enrolled during active disease. What was sequenced was peripheral blood.

CDR3 in DNA: TGTGCCAGCAGCCAGGGGGGGCCCGTCTTCTTC. It specifies CASSQGGPVFF. The rearrangement uses TRBV3-1 (or the pseudogene TRBV3-2) and TRBJ2-1, with a tentative D call TRBD2 (7 bases). CDR1 and CDR2 (germline): LGHDT, YNNKEL (reference sequence). This CDR3 has 11 residues. Trimming took 3 bases from V and 16 from J, leaving 13 bases between them.